This T cell receptor beta chain was identified during a study of cytomegalovirus exposure and HLA in healthy donors. The V and J ends lost 0 bases and 5 bases respectively, with 18 bases between them. The CDR3 runs 16 residues. Germline assignment: CDR1 SGHDT and CDR2 YYEEEE. As concerns this clone: Its antigen remains unknown.

Whole-study results and caveats: Excluded: some indistinguishable V segments such as TRBV6-2 and TRBV6-3.

Primers for the PCR totalled 60 Vbeta and 13 Jbeta. The data were produced by immunoSEQ multiplex PCR, yet TCRdb's version contains in-frame clones alone and is incomplete. The data contain around 100,000 clones, roughly 73% of them singletons. The clonotype was recovered from a woman younger than 45 in good health and CMV-seronegative. V and J are TRBV5-6 and TRBJ2-7, with D possibly being TRBD2 (6 bases). The sequencing sample was made of PBMCs. The CDR3 here is CASSLGIGGAGDEQYF. The CDR3, as DNA: TGTGCCAGCAGCTTGGGGATCGGGGGTGCTGGCGACGAGCAGTACTTC.